The rows below give T cell receptor beta chains drawn from one sample of a study of T cell responses to AZD1222 COVID-19 vaccine. Clones were read by immunoSEQ multiplex PCR, and TCRdb kept only the in-frame ones, dropping some. The data contain 130,000 to 150,000 clones, approximately 86% of them seen just once; the ten biggest clones take up approximately 5.4%. The sample here was peripheral blood, taken 28 days after the second dose of the MenACWY control vaccine. The receptors come from an adult who received the MenACWY meningococcal vaccine as a control. Both conserved end residues are part of each CDR3. A D gene is named only where the DNA matches it firmly. Clone size is given for some rows only: seen once, a few or many times, or a class if the clone is expanded.

J gene | D gene | V gene | clone size | CDR3 protein | CDR3 DNA
TRBJ1-3 | NA | TRBV21-1 | NA | CASSRPEGGATGNSIYF | TGTGCCAGCAGCAGACCAGAGGGGGGGGCTACGGGAAACTCCATATATTTT
TRBJ2-7 | TRBD1 | TRBV7-2 | few | CASSWDRGPYEQYF | TGTGCCAGCAGCTGGGACAGGGGGCCCTACGAGCAGTACTTC
TRBJ1-3 | NA | TRBV30 | few | CAWSVERSGNTIYF | TGTGCCTGGAGTGTGGAACGCTCTGGAAACACCATATATTTT
TRBJ2-3 | NA | TRBV7-2 | NA | CASSPEHGSTDTQYF | TGTGCCAGCAGCCCGGAGCACGGGAGCACAGATACGCAGTATTTT
TRBJ1-1 | NA | TRBV3-1/TRBV3-2 | NA | CASSQMPASGSTEAFF | TGTGCCAGCAGCCAGATGCCCGCATCGGGAAGCACTGAAGCTTTCTTT
TRBJ1-6 | NA | TRBV6-9 | NA | CASSYSYVPESHF | TGTGCCAGCAGTTATTCATATGTTCCTGAATCCCACTTT
TRBJ1-4 | NA | TRBV11-2 | NA | CASSADSGKLFF | TGTGCCAGCAGCGCCGATTCGGGAAAACTGTTTTTT
TRBJ1-3 | NA | TRBV6-5 | NA | CASSRTLNSGNTIYF | TGTGCCAGCAGCCGGACACTCAACTCTGGAAACACCATATATTTT
TRBJ1-6 | NA | TRBV28 | NA | CASSSQGRVNSPLHF | TGTGCCAGCAGTTCCCAAGGGAGAGTTAATTCACCCCTCCACTTT
TRBJ1-1 | NA | TRBV27 | NA | CASSLMGLMNTEAFF | TGTGCCAGCAGTTTGATGGGACTAATGAACACTGAAGCTTTCTTT
TRBJ1-3 | NA | TRBV19 | NA | CASSITQGQSGNTIYF | TGTGCCAGTAGTATAACCCAAGGACAGTCTGGAAACACCATATATTTT
TRBJ1-1 | TRBD1 | TRBV11-1 | NA | CASSSGQGARNTEAFF | TGTGCCAGCAGCTCCGGACAGGGGGCACGAAACACTGAAGCTTTCTTT
TRBJ1-6 | NA | TRBV5-1 | NA | CASSLAGGRYNSPLHF | TGCGCCAGCAGCTTGGCCGGGGGCAGATATAATTCACCCCTCCACTTT
TRBJ2-2 | TRBD2 | TRBV30 | NA | CAWRLAGGTGELFF | TGTGCCTGGAGGCTAGCGGGGGGCACCGGGGAGCTGTTTTTT
TRBJ2-7 | NA | TRBV27 | NA | CASSPYSGSAYEQYF | TGTGCCAGCAGTCCTTACAGTGGGAGCGCCTACGAGCAGTACTTC
TRBJ1-1 | NA | TRBV4-1 | NA | CASSPLTGREGVRNTEAFF | TGCGCCAGCAGCCCCCTGACCGGCAGGGAGGGGGTACGGAACACTGAAGCTTTCTTT
TRBJ2-1 | NA | TRBV11-3 | NA | CASSPYLRPYNEQFF | TGTGCCAGCAGCCCGTACCTGAGGCCCTACAATGAGCAGTTCTTC
TRBJ1-2 | NA | TRBV20-1 | NA | CSASWAVGQYGYTF | TGCAGTGCTAGTTGGGCGGTTGGACAGTATGGCTACACCTTC
TRBJ2-3 | NA | TRBV7-2 | NA | CASSLARDTQYF | TGTGCCAGCAGCTTAGCGCGGGATACGCAGTATTTT
TRBJ1-1 | NA | TRBV19 | NA | CASSGLDRTNTEAFF | TGTGCCAGTAGTGGGCTGGACAGAACGAACACTGAAGCTTTCTTT
TRBJ1-5 | TRBD1 | TRBV10-3 | NA | CAISVGGQSNQPQHF | TGTGCCATCAGTGTAGGGGGACAGAGTAATCAGCCCCAGCATTTT
TRBJ2-7 | TRBD2 | TRBV27 | NA | CASSEGTSGRSEQYF | TGTGCCAGCAGTGAGGGGACTAGCGGGAGGTCCGAGCAGTACTTC
TRBJ1-5 | NA | TRBV7-2 | NA | CASSLVTSNQPQHF | TGTGCCAGCAGCTTAGTAACCAGCAATCAGCCCCAGCATTTT